This TCR beta chain was recorded in a study of blood T cells in healthy people across ages (dated by TCRdb to between 2015 and 2016). In terms of the full investigation: Template switching captured roughly one uniquely barcoded TCR beta cDNA molecule per two T cells in model experiments. To track age-related changes in TCR beta repertoire diversity, the study relied on deep sequencing normalized with unique cDNA molecular identifiers. The donors were divided into four age groups: young (average roughly 15 years), middle-aged (approximately 39), aged (approximately 64) and long-lived (about 79). To avoid experimental bias, donors of different ages were randomly spread across the sequencing lanes. The study analyzed two additional independent replicas of 1 million unique cDNA reads from the same blood draw for two donors, one aged 18 to 29 and one aged 80 or older.

Turning to this clonotype: This clone's antigen is unknown. No quality values exist for individual bases; no much larger clone is one base distant.

The CDR1 and CDR2 encoded by the germline V gene are ENHRY and SYGVKD. Cut back by 7 bases and 0 bases, the V and J ends lie 13 bases apart. The CDR3 goes from the cysteine to the phenylalanine over 14 residues. Just the 42-base CDR3 DNA is kept, in frame starting at base 1. What the authors observed across the whole study: As age increased, observed TCR beta diversity per million T cells dropped in a roughly linear way, and a significant reduction was already evident by age 40. There was a strong correlation between observed TCR beta diversity and the percentage of naive T cells measured by flow cytometry. Compared with the aged group, the long-lived group had more naive CD4+ T cells, fewer expanded clones and increased TCR diversity, suggesting age selection. Because donor CMV infection status was unknown, age-related changes in expanded clonotypes were potentially confounded. Total diversity estimates from one million sequenced T cells were considered lower bounds and underestimates. Conclusive comparison of naive and antigen-experienced compartments was prevented by the profiling of bulk unsorted PBMCs.

Receptors were amplified or captured by 5' RACE. Sequencing instrument: Illumina HiSeq 2500. A second PCR of about 7 to 12 cycles was run with a J-beta primer mix and a sample-barcoded 5' primer. A template-switch 5' adaptor carrying 12 random nucleotides introduced a unique molecular identifier onto each TCR beta cDNA molecule. At least 2.5 million CDR3-containing paired-end reads were obtained from each sample. The Mint cDNA synthesis kit, primed by a TRBC-specific oligonucleotide, was used to synthesize first-strand cDNA from all RNA. Following uracil-DNA glycosylase treatment, all cDNA underwent a first 18-cycle PCR with the universal primers M1SS and BC2_uni_R. The study's own analysis went as follows. Normalization of each sample was performed by random selection of 1 million high-quality reads, each carrying a distinct molecular identifier. Reads with shared molecular identifiers were discarded instead of being binned into consensus sequences. MiTCR, run with a Q25 quality threshold and the strictest error-elimination algorithm, handled CDR3 identification, clonotype clustering and error correction. A nonparametric unseen species model using Euler transformation provided a lower-bound estimate of total TCR beta diversity. Using fastp trimming at Q25 and MiXCR clonotype assembly, TCRdb reanalyzed the public sequencing data and kept in-frame beta chains. Entries are consolidated by CDR3 protein sequence, retaining the most common genes and DNA. TCRdb assigned the V and J calls; the authors' analysis was not used. The sample table holds 1.2 million to 1.5 million distinct CDR3 sequences, of which 35% to 45% were seen once. The ten most abundant clones make up 7% to 9% of the sample.

Systemically healthy Caucasian individuals from Russia, roughly 40 in total and aged about 6 to 95 years, were included as donors. Each donor gave approximately 9.3 milliliters of peripheral blood, collected into EDTA-treated Vacutainer tubes. Ficoll-Paque density-gradient centrifugation was used to isolate PBMCs, with at least 7 million obtained per sample. Trizol reagent was used to extract total RNA from PBMCs, with at least 6 micrograms per sample. For every donor, flow cytometry on a PBMC aliquot measured the percentage of naive CD45RAhigh/CD27high T cells. What was sequenced was blood. This sequence uses TRBV10-3 and TRBJ2-7; the D gene lacks a confident call. The receptor was isolated from a woman younger than 30 in good health. The DNA sequence is TGTGCCATCAATTCAGGCGGAAACTCCTACGAGCAGTACTTC. This gives the protein CAINSGGNSYEQYF.